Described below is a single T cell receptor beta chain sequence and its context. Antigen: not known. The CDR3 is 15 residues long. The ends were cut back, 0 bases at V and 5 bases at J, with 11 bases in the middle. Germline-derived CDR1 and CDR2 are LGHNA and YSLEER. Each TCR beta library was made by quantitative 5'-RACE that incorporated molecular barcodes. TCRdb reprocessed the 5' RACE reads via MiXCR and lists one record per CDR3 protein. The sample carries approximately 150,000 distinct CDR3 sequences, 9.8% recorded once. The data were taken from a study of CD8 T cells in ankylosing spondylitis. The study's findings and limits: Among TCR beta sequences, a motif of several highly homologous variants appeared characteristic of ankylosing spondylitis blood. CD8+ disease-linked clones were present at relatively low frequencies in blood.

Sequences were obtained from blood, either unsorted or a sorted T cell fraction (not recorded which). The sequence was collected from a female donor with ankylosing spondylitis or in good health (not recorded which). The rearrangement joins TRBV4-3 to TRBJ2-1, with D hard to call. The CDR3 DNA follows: TGCGCCAGCAGCCAAGATGGCGGTACTGACAATGAGCAGTTCTTC. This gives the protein CASSQDGGTDNEQFF.